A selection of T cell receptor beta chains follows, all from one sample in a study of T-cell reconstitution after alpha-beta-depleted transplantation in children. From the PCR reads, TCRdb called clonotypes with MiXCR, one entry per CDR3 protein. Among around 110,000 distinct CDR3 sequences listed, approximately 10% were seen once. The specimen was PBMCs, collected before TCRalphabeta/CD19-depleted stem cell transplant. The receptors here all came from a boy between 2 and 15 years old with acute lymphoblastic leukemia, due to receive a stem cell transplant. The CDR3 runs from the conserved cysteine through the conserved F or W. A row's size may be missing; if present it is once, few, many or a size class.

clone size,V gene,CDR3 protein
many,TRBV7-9,CASIRVSDSGNTIYF
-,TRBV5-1,CASSLVQAQGITEAFF
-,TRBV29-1,CSVATRTASYNEQFF
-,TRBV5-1,CASSLTGEALFRDTDTQYF
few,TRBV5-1,CASRAQGATEAFF
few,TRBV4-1,CASSQEGIGPDAQYF
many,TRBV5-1,CASRNELDRNTEAFF
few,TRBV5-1,CASSFEGGNRPAVTF
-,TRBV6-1,CASNPTGIRSPLHF
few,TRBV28,CASSLGGDRDQPQHF
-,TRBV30,CAWSTSGSDEQFF
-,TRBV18,CASSNRGGSSYNEQFF
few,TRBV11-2,CASTSGWHQQYF
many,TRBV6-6,CASSYRDRLEAFF
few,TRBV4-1,CASSQEDGTSGSYFHEQYF
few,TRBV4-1,CASSRAQPDGYEQYF
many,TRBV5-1,CASSRGTTTVTDTQYF
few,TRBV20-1,CSARPAVEQFF
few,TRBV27,CASSFRDGSYEQYF
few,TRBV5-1,CASSLAGETGELFF
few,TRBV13,CASSSIAGAETQYF
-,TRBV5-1,CASSQQGSGNTIYF
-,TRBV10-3,CAISALAGDVGELFF
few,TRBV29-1,CSVDCRGSFYEQYF
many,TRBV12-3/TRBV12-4,CASSPGGGDTQYF
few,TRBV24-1,CATSDGQGASNQPQHF
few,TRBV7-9,CASSTPGLSGANVLTF
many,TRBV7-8,CASSSRVGVWDNEQFF
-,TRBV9,CASSAGRLAGGDEQFF
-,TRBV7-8,CASSTHSRGGEKLFF
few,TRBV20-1,CSARDTGAGGYTF
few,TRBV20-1,CHRQRNYEQYF
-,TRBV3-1,CASSQGLWAFF
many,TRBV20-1,CSASSPGLAVANEQFF
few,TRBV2,CASSESAVSYNEQFF
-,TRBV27,CASHEQYF
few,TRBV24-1,CATSEREAGTDTQYF
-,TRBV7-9,CASSLHSNLYEQYF
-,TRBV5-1,CASSSRVGTEAFF
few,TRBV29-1,CSVVQASDTQYF
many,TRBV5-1,CASSRRDRVTYEQYF
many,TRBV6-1,CASSERENTGELFF
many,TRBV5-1,CASSLAGPAYNEQFF
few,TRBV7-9,CAVVTALDTQYF
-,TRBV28,CASSPRTGRRTEAFF
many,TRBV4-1,CASSQDRSETQYF
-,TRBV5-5,CASSYSPDGGEQFF
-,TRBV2,CASKKGSTNEKLFF
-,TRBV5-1,CASSSNVAGGQGNIQYF
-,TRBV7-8,CASSGRDSDSYEQYF
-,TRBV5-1,CASSWSVSYEQYF
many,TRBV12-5,CASGPDLTGRRGYTF
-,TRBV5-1,CASSSTGLSTDTQYF
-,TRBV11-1,CASSLGSLAGAYEQYF
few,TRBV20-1,CSARGGRSYNEQFF
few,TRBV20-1,CSATTTTANYGYTF
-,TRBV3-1,CATCQDPPRSGELFF
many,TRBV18,CASSPGTDTQYF
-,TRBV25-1,CASSDTGGKQPQHF